The next 21 T cell receptor beta chains were all read from a single sample in a study of Graves' ophthalmopathy and Graves' hyperthyroidism. TCR beta CDR3 regions were amplified from RNA transcripts. Second-round multiplex PCR followed a first-round RT-PCR using HTBI primers. Each CDR3 protein is one row after TCRdb ran MiXCR on the multiplex PCR reads. The table includes roughly 50,000 distinct CDR3 sequences, about 50% detected once. The specimen sequenced was peripheral blood. Receptor source: an adult man with Graves' ophthalmopathy.

The genes are TRBV10-3 and TRBJ2-2; tentatively, D is TRBD1 or TRBD2 (7 bases each). Trimming pared 7 bases from V and 5 bases from J, leaving 14 bases between. Germline V lookup: CDR1 ENHRY, CDR2 SYGVKD. The CDR3 is 14 residues long. CDR3 region: CAIKEQGGTGELFF. The CDR3 DNA follows: TGTGCCATCAAGGAGCAGGGGGGGACCGGGGAGCTGTTTTTT.

This clonotype was counted many times. The V call is TRBV6-5, the J call TRBJ2-7; perhaps TRBD1 as D (6 bases). Between the trimmed V and J ends, which lost 0 bases and 5 bases, there was a span of 11 bases. The germline V gene encodes CDR1 MNHEY and CDR2 SVGAGI. This CDR3 is 14 amino acids long. Here the CDR3 reads CASSYSGTGHEQYF. DNA for the CDR3: TGTGCCAGCAGTTACTCGGGTACAGGGCACGAGCAGTACTTC.

This clonotype was observed at least ten times. The V and J genes are TRBV6-1 and TRBJ2-2; 9 bases match TRBD2. Germline V gene sequence: CDR1 MNHNS, CDR2 SASEGT. CDR3 length equals 17 residues. The V segment lost 2 bases and the J segment 4 bases; nucleotides outside the gene matches: 8. This chain's CDR3 is CASSESRLAGLTGELFF. The CDR3 DNA reads as TGTGCCAGCAGTGAAAGTCGCCTAGCGGGGCTCACCGGGGAGCTGTTTTTT.

The genes are TRBV20-1 and TRBJ2-7; D uncertain. This CDR3 is 12 amino acids long. Looked up from germline, CDR1 is DFQATT and CDR2 is SNEGSKA (reference sequence). V lost 3 bases, J lost 2 bases, and 8 bases lay in between. The CDR3 region is CSASAGPYEQYF. The CDR3 DNA follows: TGCAGTGCTAGCGCCGGACCCTACGAGCAGTACTTC.

This chain connects TRBV12-3 or TRBV12-4 to TRBJ1-6; 8 nucleotides agree with TRBD1. The trim removed 5 bases at V and 7 bases at J, leaving 4 bases unmatched. The CDR3 is made up of 14 amino acids. CDR3 in amino acids: CASSIRTGNSPLHF. Here the CDR3 DNA reads TGTGCCAGCAGTATAAGGACAGGGAATTCACCCCTCCACTTT.

The rearrangement uses TRBV18 and TRBJ1-1; a weak D match, TRBD1 (6 bases). Per the germline V gene, CDR1 is KGHSH and CDR2 is LQKENI. V was pared by 1 base and J by 0 bases, with 9 bases between. This CDR3 comprises 15 residues. CDR3 coding DNA: TGTGCCAGCTCACCACGGGGGACAATGAACACTGAAGCTTTCTTT. Translating it yields CASSPRGTMNTEAFF.

J is TRBJ1-2 and V is TRBV20-1; no definite D call. Germline V gives CDR1 DFQATT, CDR2 SNEGSKA (reference sequence). V gave up 3 bases and J gave up 4 bases, with 12 bases separating them. The CDR3 is made up of 13 amino acids. CDR3 DNA: TGCAGTGCTAGGGAAGGGAAGGGCTATGGCTACACCTTC. Protein sequence: CSAREGKGYGYTF.

This clonotype has only one observation. V usage is TRBV20-1 and J usage is TRBJ1-2, with D maybe TRBD1 (5 bases). The ends were cut back, 5 bases at V and 4 bases at J, with 17 bases in the middle. CDR3 length: 14 residues. Germline CDR1 and CDR2: DFQATT and SNEGSKA (reference sequence). CDR3 sequence: CSAEQTTESYGYTF. For the CDR3, the DNA is TGCAGTGCTGAACAAACGACAGAAAGCTATGGCTACACCTTC.

This clonotype was counted many times. The chain has TRBV6-5 and TRBJ2-5, with TRBD2 matching 12 bases. With V trimmed by 5 bases and J by 13 bases, 8 bases remained unmatched. Germline V gene data show CDR1 as MNHEY and CDR2 as SVGAGI. This CDR3 region has 13 residues. CDR3 sequence (DNA): TGTGCCAGCAGTCCCGGACTAGCGGGGATCGGGTACTTC. Its protein product is CASSPGLAGIGYF.

This chain joins TRBV15 and TRBJ1-2; 7 nucleotides match TRBD1. CDR3 length equals 14 residues. The V segment lost 3 bases and the J segment 7 bases; nucleotides outside the gene matches: 8. Germline V gene data show CDR1 as LNHNV and CDR2 as YYDKDF (reference sequence). For the CDR3, the DNA is TGTGCCACCAGCAGCCCGGTAGGGGGCCCTGGCTACACCTTC. Its protein product is CATSSPVGGPGYTF.

This clonotype has at least ten counts. The chain links TRBV6-1 to TRBJ1-1; D remains unclear. CDR1 is MNHNS, CDR2 SASEGT, per germline. The CDR3 is 14 residues long. Trimming removed 5 bases at V and 1 base at J, with 11 bases between. The CDR3 bases are TGTGCCAGCAGTCTCACTAGCACGAACACTGAAGCTTTCTTT. This encodes CASSLTSTNTEAFF.

This clonotype was seen at least ten times. The rearrangement joins TRBV5-1 to TRBJ2-1; 13 bases align to TRBD2. In germline, CDR1 is SGHRS, CDR2 YFSETQ. This CDR3 is 15 amino acids long. The ends lost 0 bases at V and 9 bases at J; junction bases unmatched: 3. CDR3 residues: CASSLGLAGGSEQFF. CDR3 in DNA: TGCGCCAGCAGCTTGGGACTAGCGGGGGGCAGTGAGCAGTTCTTC.

The chain uses TRBV5-5 and TRBJ2-1, with 10 bases lining up with TRBD2. After removal of 6 bases from V and 12 bases from J, the junction contained 9 bases not matched to a gene. Per the germline V gene, CDR1 is SGHKS and CDR2 is YYEKEE (reference sequence). This CDR3 has 13 amino acids. CDR3 DNA: TGTGCCAGCAACGGGGGCTTAGCGGGGGGGCAGTTCTTC. Translation gives CASNGGLAGGQFF.

As to this clonotype: Mismatch with germline at one junction end may stem from a read error. This rearrangement joins TRBV27 to TRBJ2-1; D unclear. The CDR3 is 13 residues long. Germline CDR1 MNHEY, CDR2 SMNVEV (reference sequence). The CDR3 DNA reads as TGTGCCAGCAGTCACAACAGCTACAATGAGCGGTTCTTC. Residues: CASSHNSYNERFF.

The chain uses TRBV29-1 and TRBJ2-2; D is unclear. Trimming took off 3 bases at V and 0 bases at J, with 5 bases between the two ends. Per the germline V gene, CDR1 is SQVTM and CDR2 is ANQGSEA. This CDR3 is 13 amino acids long. The CDR3 coding sequence is TGCAGCGTTGAGTATCCGAACACCGGGGAGCTGTTTTTT. This encodes CSVEYPNTGELFF.

This clonotype was seen many times. V gene TRBV6-1 combines with J gene TRBJ1-5, with D tentatively TRBD1 (6 bases). The germline V gene has CDR1 MNHNS and CDR2 SASEGT. V shed 6 bases and J shed 7 bases, with 16 bases lying between them. The CDR3 loop spans 14 amino acids. For the CDR3, the DNA is TGTGCCAGCAGGGGGAGGGGGGGCGGACAGCCCCAGCATTTT. As protein: CASRGRGGGQPQHF.

This clonotype was counted at least ten times. The chain carries TRBV9 and TRBJ2-1; the match to TRBD2 covers 11 bases. The CDR3 runs 15 residues. Germline V CDR1 and CDR2: SGDLS, YYNGEE. The trim removed 5 bases at V and 5 bases at J, leaving 6 bases unmatched. The CDR3 DNA reads as TGTGCCAGCAGTGGCTTACTAGCGGGGGACAATGAGCAGTTCTTC. Amino acid sequence: CASSGLLAGDNEQFF.

The sample holds many counts of this clonotype. This chain links TRBV12-3 or TRBV12-4 with TRBJ2-7; 11 nucleotides match TRBD2. This CDR3 has 17 residues. The junction had 11 bases not matched to a gene; V was cut back by 3 bases and J by 4 bases. CDR3 bases: TGTGCCAGCAGTTTTACTAGCGGGGGCCCCAAAGCTTACGAGCAGTACTTC. Translated: CASSFTSGGPKAYEQYF.

The genes are TRBV7-2 and TRBJ2-3, with D perhaps given as TRBD1 or TRBD2 (6 bases each). Deletions cut 5 bases from V and 3 bases from J, with 15 bases between. The CDR3 totals 15 residues. The germline V gene has CDR1 SGHTA and CDR2 FQGNSA. The CDR3 loop reads CASSVGGRRTDTQYF. CDR3 in DNA: TGTGCCAGCAGCGTAGGGGGGAGAAGGACAGATACGCAGTATTTT. Looking up the rest from reference TRBV7-2 and TRBJ2-3 gives the full variable domain: GAGVSQSPSNKVTEKGKDVELRCDPISGHTALYWYRQSLGQGLEFLIYFQGNSAPDKSGLPSDRFSAERTGGSVSTLTIQRTQQEDSAVYLCASSVGGRRTDTQYFGPGTRLTVL.

This sequence joins TRBV2 and TRBJ1-4, with D maybe TRBD1 (6 bases). V dropped 6 bases and J dropped 5 bases, with 13 bases sitting between them. Germline-derived CDR1 and CDR2 are SNHLY and FYNNEI. The CDR3 covers 14 residues. CDR3 loop: CASRQGTNNEKLFF. Written as DNA, the CDR3 is TGTGCCAGCAGACAGGGCACTAACAATGAAAAACTGTTTTTT.

The chain carries TRBV6-5 and TRBJ2-3; 9 nucleotides line up with TRBD2. Unmatched junction bases numbered 2, after V lost 6 bases and J lost 1 base. There are 14 residues in the CDR3. Germline loops: CDR1 MNHEY, CDR2 SVGAGI. The CDR3 DNA reads TGTGCCAGCAGGCGGACTAGCGGCACAGATACGCAGTATTTT. Its translation: CASRRTSGTDTQYF.